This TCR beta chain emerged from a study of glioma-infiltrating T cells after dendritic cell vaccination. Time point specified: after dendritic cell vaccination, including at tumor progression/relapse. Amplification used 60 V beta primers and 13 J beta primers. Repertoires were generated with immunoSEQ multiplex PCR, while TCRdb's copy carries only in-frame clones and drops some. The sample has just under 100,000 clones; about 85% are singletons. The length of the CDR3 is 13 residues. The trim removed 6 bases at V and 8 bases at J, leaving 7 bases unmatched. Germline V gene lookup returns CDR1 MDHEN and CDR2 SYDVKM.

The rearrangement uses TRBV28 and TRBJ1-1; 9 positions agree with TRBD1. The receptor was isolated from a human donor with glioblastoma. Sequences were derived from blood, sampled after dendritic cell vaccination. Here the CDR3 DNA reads TGTGCCAGCAGGATCTCCGGGACAGGGGAAGCTTTCTTT. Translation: CASRISGTGEAFF. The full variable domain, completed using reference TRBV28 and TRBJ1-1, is DVKVTQSSRYLVKRTGEKVFLECVQDMDHENMFWYRQDPGLGLRLIYFSYDVKMKEKGDIPEGYSVSREKKERFSLILESASTNQTSMYLCASRISGTGEAFFGQGTRLTVV.